This TCR delta chain was found in a study of gamma-delta T cells after stem cell transplantation. TCRdb re-called the RT-PCR reads through CATT. The data show about 11,000 delta-chain clones, approximately 37% seen once. Germline loops: CDR1 TVYSNPD, CDR2 GDNSRS (reference sequence). Trimming took 2 bases from V and 8 from J; bases not matched to a gene: 29. The CDR3 contains 21 residues. A note on this clone: This CDR3 is also generated by other DNA sequences in the sample.

Material for sequencing was gamma-delta T cells. The sequence came from a human donor. It is not recorded whose cells these are; they may come from a transplant donor. The gene calls are TRDV3 and TRDJ1; TRDD3 aligns across 13 bases. CDR3 sequence: CAFYWGIRVRFRRSNPLKLIF. The CDR3 DNA reads TGTGCCTTTTACTGGGGGATACGCGTTAGATTTAGGCGTTCTAACCCCCTAAAACTCATCTTT.